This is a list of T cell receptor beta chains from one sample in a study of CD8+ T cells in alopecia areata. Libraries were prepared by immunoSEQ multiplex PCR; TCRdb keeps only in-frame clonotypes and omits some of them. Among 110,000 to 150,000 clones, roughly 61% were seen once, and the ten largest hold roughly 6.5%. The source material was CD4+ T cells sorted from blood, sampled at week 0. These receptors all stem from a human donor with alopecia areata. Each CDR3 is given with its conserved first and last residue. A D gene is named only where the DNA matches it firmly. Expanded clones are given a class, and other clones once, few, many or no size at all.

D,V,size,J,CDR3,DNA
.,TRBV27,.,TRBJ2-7,CASSLQRRGYEQYF,TGTGCCAGCAGTTTACAGCGGAGGGGCTACGAGCAGTACTTC
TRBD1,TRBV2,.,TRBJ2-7,CASSQVWDRAYEQYF,TGTGCCAGCAGTCAGGTCTGGGACAGAGCCTACGAGCAGTACTTC
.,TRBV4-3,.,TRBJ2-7,CASSQDREVSYEQYF,TGCGCCAGCAGCCAAGACAGGGAAGTCTCCTACGAGCAGTACTTC
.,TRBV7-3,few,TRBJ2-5,CASSLGGLVQETQYF,TGTGCCAGCAGCTTAGGGGGTTTGGTCCAAGAGACCCAGTACTTC
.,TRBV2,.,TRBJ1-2,CASSEHGAVGYTF,TGTGCCAGCAGTGAGCATGGGGCGGTTGGCTACACCTTC
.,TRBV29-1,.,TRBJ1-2,CSAKGSYGYTF,TGCAGCGCAAAGGGAAGCTATGGCTACACCTTC
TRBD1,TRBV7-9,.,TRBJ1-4,CASVDRGNEKLFF,TGTGCCAGCGTTGACAGGGGTAATGAAAAACTGTTTTTT
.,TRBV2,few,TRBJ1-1,CASTQKPNTEAFF,TGTGCCAGCACCCAAAAACCGAACACTGAAGCTTTCTTT
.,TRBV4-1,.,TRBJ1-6,CASSQEEQVSSLHF,TGCGCCAGCAGCCAAGAAGAACAGGTGTCGTCCCTCCACTTT
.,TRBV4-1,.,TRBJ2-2,CARDTQSTGELFF,TGCGCAAGGGACACCCAGAGCACCGGGGAGCTGTTTTTT
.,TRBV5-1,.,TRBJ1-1,CASRGRVGNAEAFF,TGCGCCAGCAGGGGCCGGGTTGGGAACGCTGAAGCTTTCTTT